This T cell receptor (beta chain) was observed in a study of response to subunit inactivated influenza vaccine. TCRdb ran MiXCR on the RT-PCR reads and lists one entry per CDR3 protein. This table holds hundreds of thousands of distinct CDR3 sequences, 15% to 18% found once. A few counts support this clonotype. The CDR3 spans 14 residues. The germline CDR1 and CDR2 sequences are DFQATT and SNEGSKA (reference sequence). V was clipped by 4 bases and J by 7 bases, with 19 bases between them. The clonotype comes from a man aged 45-65 years who received an inactivated influenza vaccine. The gene calls are TRBV20-1 and TRBJ1-2; weak D call: TRBD1 (6 bases). Sequences were derived from PBMCs from blood, sampled 11 to 12 days after vaccination. This chain's CDR3 is CSATYLSGAFGYTF. The CDR3 DNA reads as TGCAGTGCTACCTACCTATCAGGGGCGTTTGGCTACACCTTC.